Shown below are 23 T cell receptor beta chains from a single sample sequenced in a study of shared clonotypes between healthy human individuals. Using immunoSEQ multiplex PCR, the repertoire was profiled, and TCRdb retains in-frame clones only, with some absent. The repertoire holds more than 850,000 clones, with around three quarters as singletons. The specimen was memory CD4+ T cells from PBMCs. The subset here: CD45RA-negative fraction. The receptors here all came from a young man in good health. Some clones in this sample may be carry-over from other donors' samples.

The count of this clone is one. CDR3 nucleotide sequence: TGTGCCAGCAGCTCCTGGATACATGCGAACACCGGGGAGCTGTTTTTT. Translation: CASSSWIHANTGELFF. The chain is built from TRBV5-5 and TRBJ2-2; D uncertain. This CDR3 comprises 16 residues. The V and J ends lost 3 bases and 0 bases respectively, with 12 bases between them. From germline, CDR1 is SGHKS and CDR2 YYEKEE (reference sequence).

In regard to this clone: This specimen includes other DNA sequences encoding the same CDR3. V gene TRBV7-3 combines with J gene TRBJ2-3; D might be TRBD1 or TRBD2, each matching 6 bases. Germline assignment: CDR1 SGHTA and CDR2 FQGTGA. This CDR3 is built from 12 residues. Trimming removed 4 bases at V and 6 bases at J, with 8 bases between. CDR3 sequence reads: CASSWGADTQYF. The CDR3 nucleotides read TGTGCCAGCAGCTGGGGGGCGGATACGCAGTATTTT.

The chain couples TRBV7-3 to TRBJ2-3, with TRBD2 identical over 9 bases. This CDR3 spans 13 amino acids. After removal of 5 bases from V and 4 bases from J, the junction contained 1 base not matched to a gene. Per germline, CDR1 SGHTA and CDR2 FQGTGA. The CDR3 DNA sequence: TGTGCCAGCAGCCGACTAGCGGCAGATACGCAGTATTTT. This translates into CASSRLAADTQYF. Complete variable domain (other parts from reference TRBV7-3 and TRBJ2-3): GAGVSQTPSNKVTEKGKYVELRCDPISGHTALYWYRQSLGQGPEFLIYFQGTGAADDSGLPNDRFFAVRPEGSVSTLKIQRTERGDSAVYLCASSRLAADTQYFGPGTRLTVL.

This chain connects TRBV28 to TRBJ1-5; TRBD1 agrees at 12 bases. The CDR3 covers 14 residues. Germline V gene sequence: CDR1 MDHEN, CDR2 SYDVKM. The V gene end was trimmed by 7 bases and the J gene end by 7 bases; junction bases not matched to a gene: 5. The CDR3 nucleotides are TGTGCCAGCACCCTGGGACAGGGGGCACAGCCCCAGCATTTT. It specifies CASTLGQGAQPQHF.

The rearrangement links TRBV7-9 to TRBJ1-1; no reliable D call. CDR1 and CDR2 (germline): SEHNR, FQNEAQ (reference sequence). Between the trimmed V and J ends, which lost 5 bases and 5 bases, there was a span of 15 bases. This CDR3 has 14 residues. CDR3 amino acids: CASSRTPGLTEAFF. DNA for the CDR3: TGTGCCAGCAGCCGAACCCCCGGGTTGACTGAAGCTTTCTTT.

The chain joins TRBV28 to TRBJ2-7, with D possibly TRBD1 on 5 matching bases. Germline assignment: CDR1 MDHEN and CDR2 SYDVKM. CDR3 size: 13 residues. V lost 6 bases and J lost 3, with 12 bases in between. CDR3 residues: CASSTQGHYEQYF. CDR3 DNA sequence: TGTGCCAGCAGCACCCAGGGTCACTACGAGCAGTACTTC. The variable domain in full, completed from reference TRBV28 and TRBJ2-7, reads DVKVTQSSRYLVKRTGEKVFLECVQDMDHENMFWYRQDPGLGLRLIYFSYDVKMKEKGDIPEGYSVSREKKERFSLILESASTNQTSMYLCASSTQGHYEQYFGPGTRLTVT.

The CDR3 nucleotides read TGTGCCAGCAGTTCTCTAGCGGGAGCGATGTACGAGCAGTACTTC. It encodes CASSSLAGAMYEQYF. The V and J genes are TRBV11-2 and TRBJ2-7; 10 nucleotides align to TRBD2. The CDR3 extends over 15 amino acids. Trimming cost V 6 bases and J 4 bases; bases outside gene matches: 9. Germline V CDR1 and CDR2: SGHAT, FQNNGV.

The J gene is TRBJ2-7, the V gene TRBV27, with 10 bases that match TRBD2. The V gene's germline CDR1 is MNHEY and CDR2 SMNVEV (reference sequence). J was trimmed by 7 bases and V by 6 bases; bases with no gene match: 15. The CDR3 extends over 16 amino acids. The CDR3 nucleotides read TGTGCCAGCAGCCCGGTGTCCAAGCGGGAGGGGTGGGAGCAGTACTTC. Encoded protein: CASSPVSKREGWEQYF.

The J gene is TRBJ1-2, the V gene TRBV18, with a weak D call TRBD1 (6 bases). This CDR3 has 19 residues. Germline CDR1 is KGHSH and CDR2 is LQKENI. Between the trimmed V and J ends, which lost 2 bases and 3 bases, there was a span of 25 bases. CDR3 residues: CASSPSARTGGGGDYGYTF. Here the CDR3 DNA reads TGTGCCAGCTCACCATCAGCAAGAACGGGAGGGGGTGGAGACTATGGCTACACCTTC.

The chain employs TRBV28 and TRBJ2-6, with 10 bases aligning to TRBD1. Germline CDR1 is MDHEN and CDR2 is SYDVKM. The CDR3 extends over 18 amino acids. Trimming at V came to 5 bases and at J to 3 bases, leaving 10 bases not matched to a gene. Here the CDR3 reads CASSADRGKGHGANVLTF. In DNA, the CDR3 is TGTGCCAGCAGTGCGGACAGGGGGAAAGGGCATGGGGCCAACGTCCTGACTTTC.

The chain combines TRBV5-1 with TRBJ1-1, with a weak D call TRBD1 (5 bases). The CDR3 is 15 amino acids. Germline CDR1 SGHRS, CDR2 YFSETQ. The V end was cut by 1 base, the J end by 1 base, with 11 bases between. DNA of the CDR3: TGCGCCAGCAGCTTGTACATAGACAGGAACACTGAAGCTTTCTTT. It translates to CASSLYIDRNTEAFF. The whole variable domain, remainder taken from reference TRBV5-1 and TRBJ1-1, is KAGVTQTPRYLIKTRGQQVTLSCSPISGHRSVSWYQQTPGQGLQFLFEYFSETQRNKGNFPGRFSGRQFSNSRSEMNVSTLELGDSALYLCASSLYIDRNTEAFFGQGTRLTVV.

The V call is TRBV11-2, the J call TRBJ1-2, with 7 nucleotides matching TRBD1. V trimming: 5 bases; J trimming: 8 bases; junction bases outside the gene matches: 11. Looked up from germline, CDR1 is SGHAT and CDR2 is FQNNGV. This CDR3 contains 14 residues. Here the CDR3 reads CASSPTDRVGGYTF. The CDR3, as DNA: TGTGCCAGCAGCCCTACCGACAGGGTGGGGGGCTACACCTTC.

The chain employs TRBV18 and TRBJ2-1; D unclear. CDR3 length: 12 residues. V gave up 3 bases and J gave up 9 bases, with 9 bases separating them. The germline V gene has CDR1 KGHSH and CDR2 LQKENI. CDR3 loop: CASSPQLGEQFF. The CDR3 DNA sequence: TGTGCCAGCTCACCGCAGTTGGGTGAGCAGTTCTTC.

Worth noting for this clone: Other DNA sequences of this sample code for an identical CDR3. The rearrangement links TRBV10-3 to TRBJ2-5; D is perhaps TRBD1 (6 bases). Per germline, CDR1 ENHRY and CDR2 SYGVKD. V lost 2 bases and J 2 bases, leaving 9 bases between the germline ends. The length of the CDR3 is 14 residues. CDR3 sequence: CAISEGQGQETQYF. The CDR3 bases are TGTGCCATCAGTGAGGGGCAGGGGCAAGAGACCCAGTACTTC.

Details on this clone: Other DNA sequences in this sample translate to the same CDR3. The chain has TRBV9 and TRBJ1-2, with D unclear. Deletions cut 0 bases from V and 0 bases from J, with 6 bases between. The length of the CDR3 is 14 residues. Per the germline V gene, CDR1 is SGDLS and CDR2 is YYNGEE. CDR3 region: CASSVGPTNYGYTF. CDR3 DNA: TGTGCCAGCAGCGTAGGGCCGACTAACTATGGCTACACCTTC. The whole variable domain, filled in from reference TRBV9 and TRBJ1-2, reads DSGVTQTPKHLITATGQRVTLRCSPRSGDLSVYWYQQSLDQGLQFLIQYYNGEERAKGNILERFSAQQFPDLHSELNLSSLELGDSALYFCASSVGPTNYGYTFGSGTRLTVV.

A word on this clone: Within the sample, other DNA sequences also encode this same CDR3. V and J are TRBV5-1 and TRBJ2-1, with 7 bases identical to TRBD1. From germline, CDR1 is SGHRS and CDR2 YFSETQ. Trimming took 3 bases from V and 3 from J; bases not matched to a gene: 6. The CDR3 contains 15 residues. The CDR3 sequence is CASSYGQDLYNEQFF. The CDR3 DNA is TGCGCCAGCAGCTACGGACAGGATCTCTACAATGAGCAGTTCTTC.

The chain has TRBV28 and TRBJ2-1, with a possible D match to TRBD1 (6 bases). The CDR3 runs 15 residues. Germline V lookup: CDR1 MDHEN, CDR2 SYDVKM. V was trimmed by 7 bases and J by 9 bases, leaving 22 bases between them. The CDR3 sequence: CASNLKGERSREQFF. Here the CDR3 DNA reads TGTGCCAGCAACCTTAAGGGGGAGCGGTCCCGTGAGCAGTTCTTC.

CDR3 residues: CARSFTGASRNEQFF. In DNA form, the CDR3 reads TGTGCCAGAAGCTTCACGGGAGCATCGAGAAATGAGCAGTTCTTC. This sequence joins TRBV5-3 and TRBJ2-1; possible D gene TRBD2, 6 bases. TRBV5-3 is given ORF status, its function remaining uncertain. The CDR3 is 15 amino acids. Trimming stripped 2 bases from V and 7 bases from J, with 16 bases between.

The genes are TRBV6-5 and TRBJ2-1; D gene uncertain. The CDR3 is 14 amino acids. V was trimmed by 2 bases and J by 2 bases, leaving 7 bases between them. Germline V gene data show CDR1 as MNHEY and CDR2 as SVGAGI. The CDR3 spells CASSYTRTYNEQFF. CDR3 nucleotides: TGTGCCAGCAGTTACACGCGGACCTACAATGAGCAGTTCTTC.

In this sample, this clone turned up a few times. V is TRBV10-1 and J is TRBJ2-7; possibly TRBD1 for D (7 bases). Trimming shortened V by 5 bases and J by 9 bases, and 26 bases separated the two germline ends. Germline CDR1 WNHNN, CDR2 SYGVQD (reference sequence). This CDR3 comprises 16 residues. CDR3 in DNA: TGCGCCAGCAGTACTAATACGGACAGGAGGGCGAGGGGGCAGTACTTC. It yields the protein CASSTNTDRRARGQYF.

The rearrangement joins TRBV9 to TRBJ1-2, with TRBD1 identical over 9 bases. Losses at the gene ends were 4 bases for V and 4 bases for J; bases not matched to a gene: 2. Germline V CDR1 and CDR2: SGDLS, YYNGEE. This CDR3 is 13 amino acids long. CDR3 coding DNA: TGTGCCAGCAGCCCGGGACAGGGCTATGGCTACACCTTC. Translating gives CASSPGQGYGYTF.

A single count supports this clone. The chain employs TRBV7-2 and TRBJ2-7; the match to TRBD2 covers 8 bases. In germline, CDR1 is SGHTA, CDR2 FQGNSA. V lost 5 bases to trimming and J lost 0 bases; unmatched junction nucleotides: 3. CDR3 length: 14 residues. CDR3 amino acids: CASSPGLASYEQYF. Here the CDR3 DNA reads TGTGCCAGCAGCCCAGGACTAGCCTCCTACGAGCAGTACTTC.

This chain links TRBV7-9 with TRBJ2-3; D unclear. V lost 1 base and J lost 5, with 7 bases in between. The CDR3 is 13 amino acids. CDR1 is SEHNR, CDR2 FQNEAQ, per germline (reference sequence). The CDR3 DNA is TGTGCCAGCAGCTTAGGAGGCAAAGATACGCAGTATTTT. Its translation is CASSLGGKDTQYF.